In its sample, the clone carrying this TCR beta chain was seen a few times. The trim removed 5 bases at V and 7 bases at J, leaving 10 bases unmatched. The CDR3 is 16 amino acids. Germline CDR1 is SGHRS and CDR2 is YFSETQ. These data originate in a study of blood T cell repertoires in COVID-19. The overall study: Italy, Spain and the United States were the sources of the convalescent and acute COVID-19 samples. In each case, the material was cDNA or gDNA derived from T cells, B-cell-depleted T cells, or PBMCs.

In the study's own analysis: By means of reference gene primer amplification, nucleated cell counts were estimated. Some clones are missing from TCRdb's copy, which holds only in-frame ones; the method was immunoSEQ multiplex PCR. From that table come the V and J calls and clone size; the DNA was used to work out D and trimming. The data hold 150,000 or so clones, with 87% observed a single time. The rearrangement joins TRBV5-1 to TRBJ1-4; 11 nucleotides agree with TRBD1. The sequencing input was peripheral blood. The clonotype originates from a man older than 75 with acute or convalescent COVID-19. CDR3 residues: CASSSGQGASSEKLFF. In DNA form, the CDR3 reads TGCGCCAGCAGTTCTGGACAGGGGGCTTCTAGTGAAAAACTGTTTTTT. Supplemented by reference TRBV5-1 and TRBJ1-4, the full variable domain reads KAGVTQTPRYLIKTRGQQVTLSCSPISGHRSVSWYQQTPGQGLQFLFEYFSETQRNKGNFPGRFSGRQFSNSRSEMNVSTLELGDSALYLCASSSGQGASSEKLFFGSGTQLSVL.